This is a list of T cell receptor beta chains from one sample in a study of T cell responses to AZD1222 COVID-19 vaccine. Repertoires were generated with immunoSEQ multiplex PCR, while TCRdb's copy carries only in-frame clones and drops some. Here the sample spans under 170,000 clones, more than 85% being singletons. The source was peripheral blood, collected 28 days after the second AZD1222 dose. The origin of the receptors is an adult who received the AZD1222 COVID-19 vaccine. CDR3s include the opening cysteine and the closing phenylalanine or tryptophan. The order of the fields is V gene, J gene, D gene, clone size, CDR3 protein, CDR3 DNA. A D gene is named only where the DNA matches it firmly. Only part of the rows carry a size: once, few, many, or a class if the clone is expanded.

v_gene: TRBV6-5; j_gene: TRBJ1-1; d_gene: TRBD1; abundance: -; CDR3aa: CASGQGLATEAFF; CDR3nt: TGTGCCAGTGGACAGGGATTGGCCACTGAAGCTTTCTTT
v_gene: TRBV4-2; j_gene: TRBJ2-3; d_gene: -; abundance: -; CDR3aa: CASSQSKDTQYF; CDR3nt: TGTGCCAGCAGCCAATCGAAAGATACGCAGTATTTT
v_gene: TRBV15; j_gene: TRBJ1-2; d_gene: -; abundance: -; CDR3aa: CATSRDWGSEYGYTF; CDR3nt: TGTGCCACCAGCAGAGATTGGGGGAGTGAATATGGCTACACCTTC
v_gene: TRBV3-1/TRBV3-2; j_gene: TRBJ1-1; d_gene: -; abundance: -; CDR3aa: CASSHIGRNTEAFF; CDR3nt: TGTGCCAGCAGCCATATCGGGCGGAACACTGAAGCTTTCTTT
v_gene: TRBV24-1; j_gene: TRBJ1-2; d_gene: -; abundance: -; CDR3aa: CATSDLNHLYGYTF; CDR3nt: TGTGCCACCAGTGATCTCAACCACCTTTATGGCTACACCTTC
v_gene: TRBV3-1/TRBV3-2; j_gene: TRBJ2-3; d_gene: TRBD2; abundance: -; CDR3aa: CASSSSGSTDTQYF; CDR3nt: TGTGCCAGCAGCTCTAGCGGGAGCACAGATACGCAGTATTTT
v_gene: TRBV5-1; j_gene: TRBJ2-5; d_gene: -; abundance: -; CDR3aa: CASSLAPDYETQYF; CDR3nt: TGCGCCAGCAGCTTGGCCCCGGACTACGAGACCCAGTACTTC
v_gene: TRBV15; j_gene: TRBJ1-5; d_gene: -; abundance: -; CDR3aa: CATSGIRPTLGNQPQHF; CDR3nt: TGTGCCACCAGCGGGATAAGGCCCACGCTGGGCAATCAGCCCCAGCATTTT
v_gene: TRBV19; j_gene: TRBJ1-4; d_gene: -; abundance: -; CDR3aa: CASSGRAPAGKLFF; CDR3nt: TGTGCCAGTAGTGGCCGGGCCCCAGCGGGAAAACTGTTTTTT
v_gene: TRBV30; j_gene: TRBJ1-5; d_gene: -; abundance: -; CDR3aa: CAWSAQQTGPQHF; CDR3nt: TGTGCCTGGAGTGCCCAACAGACAGGTCCCCAGCATTTT
v_gene: TRBV12-5; j_gene: TRBJ2-1; d_gene: -; abundance: -; CDR3aa: CASGPREDHEQFF; CDR3nt: TGTGCTAGTGGTCCTAGAGAGGATCATGAGCAGTTCTTC
v_gene: TRBV10-2; j_gene: TRBJ2-1; d_gene: TRBD2; abundance: -; CDR3aa: CASSEVAGTYNEQFF; CDR3nt: TGCGCCAGCAGTGAGGTAGCGGGAACCTACAATGAGCAGTTCTTC
v_gene: TRBV29-1; j_gene: TRBJ1-5; d_gene: -; abundance: -; CDR3aa: CSASGTLGQPQHF; CDR3nt: TGCAGCGCCTCCGGGACCCTCGGACAGCCCCAGCATTTT
v_gene: TRBV19; j_gene: TRBJ1-5; d_gene: TRBD1; abundance: once; CDR3aa: CASQGEGNQPQHF; CDR3nt: TGTGCCAGCCAGGGGGAAGGCAATCAGCCCCAGCATTTT
v_gene: TRBV7-2; j_gene: TRBJ2-7; d_gene: -; abundance: -; CDR3aa: CASSLDAGWSYEQYF; CDR3nt: TGTGCCAGCAGCTTAGATGCGGGGTGGTCGTACGAGCAGTACTTC
v_gene: TRBV11-3; j_gene: TRBJ1-4; d_gene: TRBD1; abundance: -; CDR3aa: CASSLRGGDEKLFF; CDR3nt: TGTGCCAGCAGCCTCAGGGGGGGAGATGAAAAACTGTTTTTT
v_gene: TRBV4-1; j_gene: TRBJ2-5; d_gene: -; abundance: few; CDR3aa: CASSQLRQETQYF; CDR3nt: TGCGCCAGCAGCCAATTACGACAAGAGACCCAGTACTTC
v_gene: TRBV5-1; j_gene: TRBJ2-1; d_gene: -; abundance: -; CDR3aa: CASSLSGTAYNEQFF; CDR3nt: TGCGCCAGCAGCTTATCAGGGACTGCCTACAATGAGCAGTTCTTC
v_gene: TRBV11-2; j_gene: TRBJ2-2; d_gene: TRBD1; abundance: -; CDR3aa: CASSSDRGNTGELFF; CDR3nt: TGTGCCAGCAGCTCGGACAGGGGAAACACCGGGGAGCTGTTTTTT
v_gene: TRBV24-1; j_gene: TRBJ2-1; d_gene: -; abundance: -; CDR3aa: CATSDRRTNNEQFF; CDR3nt: TGTGCCACCAGTGATAGAAGGACCAACAATGAGCAGTTCTTC
v_gene: TRBV5-1; j_gene: TRBJ2-7; d_gene: TRBD1; abundance: -; CDR3aa: CASSFGQGTIDEQYF; CDR3nt: TGCGCCAGCAGCTTCGGACAGGGGACAATTGACGAGCAGTACTTC
v_gene: TRBV20-1; j_gene: TRBJ2-1; d_gene: TRBD2; abundance: once; CDR3aa: CSASLAGPYNEQFF; CDR3nt: TGCAGTGCTAGTTTAGCGGGACCCTACAATGAGCAGTTCTTC
v_gene: TRBV2; j_gene: TRBJ1-6; d_gene: TRBD1; abundance: -; CDR3aa: CASSGGQGGPYNSPLHF; CDR3nt: TGTGCCAGCAGTGGGGGACAGGGTGGCCCCTATAATTCACCCCTCCACTTT
v_gene: TRBV12-3/TRBV12-4; j_gene: TRBJ2-1; d_gene: TRBD2; abundance: -; CDR3aa: CAIRTSGDNEQFF; CDR3nt: TGTGCCATCAGGACTAGCGGAGACAATGAGCAGTTCTTC
v_gene: TRBV9; j_gene: TRBJ2-3; d_gene: TRBD1; abundance: -; CDR3aa: CASSDSGGVTDTQYF; CDR3nt: TGTGCCAGCAGCGATTCAGGGGGCGTAACAGATACGCAGTATTTT
v_gene: TRBV5-1; j_gene: TRBJ2-1; d_gene: TRBD1; abundance: -; CDR3aa: CASSPGQGLDEQFF; CDR3nt: TGCGCCAGCAGCCCGGGACAGGGACTGGATGAGCAGTTCTTC